This is a list of T cell receptor beta chains from one sample in a study of cytomegalovirus exposure and HLA in healthy donors. Only in-frame clones appear in the TCRdb table, and some are missing; sequencing was by immunoSEQ multiplex PCR. The repertoire holds approximately 70,000 clones, about 95% seen once, with about 0.6% in the top ten. The specimen was PBMCs. These receptors were obtained from a woman in her late teens or twenties in good health and CMV-seronegative. CDR3s include the opening cysteine and the closing phenylalanine or tryptophan.

j_call v_call cdr3_aa
TRBJ1-2 TRBV7-2 CASSLGGTGPYYGYTF
TRBJ2-2 TRBV7-9 CASSLGMARENTGELFF
TRBJ2-5 TRBV29-1 CSVARDRGPETQYF
TRBJ2-7 TRBV7-6 CASSSGQYEQYF
TRBJ1-1 TRBV5-1 CASTGSGGNTEAFF
TRBJ2-4 TRBV29-1 CSVDAGGAAKNIQYF
TRBJ2-2 TRBV6-4 CASRQGGNTGELFF
TRBJ2-1 TRBV7-9 CASGRGDYNEQFF
TRBJ1-1 TRBV6-5 CASSYLGGWNTEAFF
TRBJ2-2 TRBV7-9 CASSFPGQGDMNTGELFF
TRBJ1-5 TRBV19 CASIGEDSPGQPQHF
TRBJ2-1 TRBV28 CASHSRGGGALNEQFF
TRBJ2-5 TRBV7-2 CASSRTGAPETQYF
TRBJ1-1 TRBV30 CAWSVLKGDMNTEAFF
TRBJ1-1 TRBV6-5 CASSYSQGRPEAFF
TRBJ1-1 TRBV6-5 CASSYALGDTEAFF
TRBJ1-4 TRBV12-2 CASIHRGEKLFF
TRBJ2-2 TRBV10-3 CAIGTSGVNTGELFF
TRBJ1-1 TRBV19 CASSRRQGSPEAFF
TRBJ2-1 TRBV20-1 CSASQPGEQFF
TRBJ2-1 TRBV6-4 CASSDSGGTTNEQFF
TRBJ2-1 TRBV18 CASSQDLQGQFF
TRBJ2-1 TRBV5-4 CASSLSGGRYNEQFF
TRBJ1-2 TRBV19 CASSIQEGLGYTF
TRBJ2-3 TRBV28 CASRLLAGSTDTQYF
TRBJ2-3 TRBV10-3 CAIGDGGSQYF
TRBJ1-2 TRBV2 CASIGGAGRYGYTF
TRBJ2-5 TRBV4-3 CASSQDLGVWETQYF
TRBJ2-3 TRBV30 CAWSVTRNTQYF
TRBJ1-6 TRBV2 CASSVTGSSSPLHF
TRBJ2-7 TRBV6-4 CASSDHRGGPGSYEQYF
TRBJ2-1 TRBV7-3 CASSPGTSGVVEQFF
TRBJ2-2 TRBV18 CASSQIGTGETGELFF
TRBJ1-3 TRBV5-4 CASSLGGVGGNTIYF
TRBJ1-2 TRBV6-6 CASSYSVGPYGYTF
TRBJ1-2 TRBV29-1 CSVQGGYGYTF
TRBJ1-1 TRBV10-3 CAIGTGDNTEAFF
TRBJ2-3 TRBV7-3 CASSLRLSGLDTQYF
TRBJ1-2 TRBV6-6 CASSLNGQGLGYTF
TRBJ2-2 TRBV7-2 CASSLVEGGGAAGELFF
TRBJ1-1 TRBV18 CASSPPSGQGYNTEAFF
TRBJ2-1 TRBV12-5 CASGPGLAVDEQFF
TRBJ1-6 TRBV27 CATRRLTGGSSLHF
TRBJ2-1 TRBV6-1 CASSGRTGSSYNEQFF
TRBJ2-7 TRBV5-3 CARSFPGQSSYEQYF
TRBJ2-3 TRBV19 CASSIGGRVTDTQYF
TRBJ2-7 TRBV7-9 CASSLNTRTIYEQYF
TRBJ2-5 TRBV6-1 CASSEGAGGETQYF
TRBJ1-5 TRBV7-8 CASSLGHNQPQHF
TRBJ1-3 TRBV5-4 CASSVGAGSGNTIYF
TRBJ1-4 TRBV18 CASSLQGATFSEKLFF
TRBJ1-5 TRBV5-1 CASSMGQGRNQPQHF
TRBJ1-5 TRBV30 CAWSATTGSRQHF
TRBJ2-6 TRBV18 CASGTGSGANVLTF